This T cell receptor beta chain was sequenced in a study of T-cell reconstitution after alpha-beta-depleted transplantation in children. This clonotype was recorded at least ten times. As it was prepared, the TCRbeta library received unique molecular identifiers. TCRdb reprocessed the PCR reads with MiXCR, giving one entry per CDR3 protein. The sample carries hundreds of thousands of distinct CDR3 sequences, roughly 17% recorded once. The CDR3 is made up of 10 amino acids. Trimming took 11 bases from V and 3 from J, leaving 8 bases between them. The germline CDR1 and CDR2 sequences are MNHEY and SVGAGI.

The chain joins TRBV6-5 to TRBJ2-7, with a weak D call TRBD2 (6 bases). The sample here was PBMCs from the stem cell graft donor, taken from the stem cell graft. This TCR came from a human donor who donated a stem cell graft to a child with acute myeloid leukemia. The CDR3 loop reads CARDCYEQYV. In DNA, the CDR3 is TGTGCCCGGGACTGCTACGAGCAGTACGTC.